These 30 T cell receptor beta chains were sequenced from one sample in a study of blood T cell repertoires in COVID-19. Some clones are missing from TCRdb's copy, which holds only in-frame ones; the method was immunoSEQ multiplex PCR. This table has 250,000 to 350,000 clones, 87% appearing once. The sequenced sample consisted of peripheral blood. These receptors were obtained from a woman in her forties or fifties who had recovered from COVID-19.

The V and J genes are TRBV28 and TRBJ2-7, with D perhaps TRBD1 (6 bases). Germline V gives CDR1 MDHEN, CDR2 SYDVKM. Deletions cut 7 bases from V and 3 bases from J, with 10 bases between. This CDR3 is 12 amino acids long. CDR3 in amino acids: CASIKDSYEQYF. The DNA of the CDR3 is TGTGCCAGCATCAAGGACAGCTACGAGCAGTACTTC. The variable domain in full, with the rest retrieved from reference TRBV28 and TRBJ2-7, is DVKVTQSSRYLVKRTGEKVFLECVQDMDHENMFWYRQDPGLGLRLIYFSYDVKMKEKGDIPEGYSVSREKKERFSLILESASTNQTSMYLCASIKDSYEQYFGPGTRLTVT.

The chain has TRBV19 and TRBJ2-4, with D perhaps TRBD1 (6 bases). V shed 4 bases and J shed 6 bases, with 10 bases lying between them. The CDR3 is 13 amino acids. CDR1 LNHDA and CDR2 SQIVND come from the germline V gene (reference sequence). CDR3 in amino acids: CASSTGTLNIQYF. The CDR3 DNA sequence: TGTGCCAGTAGTACCGGGACATTAAACATTCAGTACTTC.

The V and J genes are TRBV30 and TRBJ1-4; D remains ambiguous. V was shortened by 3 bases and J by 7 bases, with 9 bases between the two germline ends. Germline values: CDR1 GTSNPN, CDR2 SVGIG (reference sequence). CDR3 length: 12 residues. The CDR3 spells CAWSDTFEKLFF. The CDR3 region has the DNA TGTGCCTGGAGCGACACTTTTGAAAAACTGTTTTTT. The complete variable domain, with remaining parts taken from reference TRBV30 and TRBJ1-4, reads SQTIHQWPATLVQPVGSPLSLECTVEGTSNPNLYWYRQAAGRGLQLLFYSVGIGQISSEVPQNLSASRPQDRQFILSSKKLLLSDSGFYLCAWSDTFEKLFFGSGTQLSVL.

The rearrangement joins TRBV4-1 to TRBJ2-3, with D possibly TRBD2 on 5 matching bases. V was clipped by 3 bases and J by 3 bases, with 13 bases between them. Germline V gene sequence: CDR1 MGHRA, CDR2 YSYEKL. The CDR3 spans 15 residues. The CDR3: CASSQRAAGTDTQYF. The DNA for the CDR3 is TGCGCCAGCAGCCAGAGGGCGGCGGGTACAGATACGCAGTATTTT.

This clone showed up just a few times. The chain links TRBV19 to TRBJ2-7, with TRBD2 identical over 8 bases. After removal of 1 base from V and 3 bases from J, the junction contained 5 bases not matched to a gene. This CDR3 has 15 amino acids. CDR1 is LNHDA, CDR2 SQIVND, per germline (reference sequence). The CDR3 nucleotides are TGTGCCAGTAGTATAGCACTAGCGGTGGGCTACGAGCAGTACTTC. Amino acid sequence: CASSIALAVGYEQYF.

CDR3 in DNA: TGCGCCAGCAGCTTGGAGGGAGCGGGGGATTACACCGGGGAGCTGTTTTTT. Translated, it gives CASSLEGAGDYTGELFF. This chain connects TRBV5-1 to TRBJ2-2, with TRBD2 identical over 8 bases. With 0 bases clipped from V and 3 bases from J, the junction kept 7 bases outside the gene matches. CDR1 is SGHRS and CDR2 is YFSETQ in the germline V gene. This CDR3 is 17 amino acids long.

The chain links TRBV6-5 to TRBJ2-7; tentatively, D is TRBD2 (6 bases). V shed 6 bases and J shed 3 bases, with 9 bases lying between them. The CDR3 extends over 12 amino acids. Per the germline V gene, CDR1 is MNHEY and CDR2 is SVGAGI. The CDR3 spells CASRRGNYEQYF. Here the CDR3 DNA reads TGTGCCAGCAGACGCGGGAACTACGAGCAGTACTTC.

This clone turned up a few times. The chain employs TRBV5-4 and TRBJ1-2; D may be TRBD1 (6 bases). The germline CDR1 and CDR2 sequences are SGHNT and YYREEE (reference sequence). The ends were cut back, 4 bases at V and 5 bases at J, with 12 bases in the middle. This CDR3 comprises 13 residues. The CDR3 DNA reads TGTGCCAGCAGCCCGGATGGACAGTATGGCTACACCTTC. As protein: CASSPDGQYGYTF.

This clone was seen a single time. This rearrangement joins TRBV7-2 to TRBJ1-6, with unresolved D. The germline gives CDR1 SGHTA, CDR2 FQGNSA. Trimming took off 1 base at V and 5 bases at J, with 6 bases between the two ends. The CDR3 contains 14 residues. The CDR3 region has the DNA TGTGCCAGCAGCTTAGGGCAGAATAATTCACCCCTCCACTTT. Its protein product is CASSLGQNNSPLHF.

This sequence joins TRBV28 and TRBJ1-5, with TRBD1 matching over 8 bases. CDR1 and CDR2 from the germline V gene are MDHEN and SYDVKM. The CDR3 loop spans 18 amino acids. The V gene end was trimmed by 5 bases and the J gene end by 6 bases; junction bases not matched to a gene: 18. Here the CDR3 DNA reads TGTGCCAGCAGTCCCCACTCCCCAGGGGGCTTATTGGGTCAGCCCCAGCATTTT. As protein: CASSPHSPGGLLGQPQHF.

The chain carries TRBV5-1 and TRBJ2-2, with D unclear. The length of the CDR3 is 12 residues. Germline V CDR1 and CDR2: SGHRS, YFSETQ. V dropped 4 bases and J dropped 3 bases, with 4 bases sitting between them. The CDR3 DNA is TGCGCCAGCAGCCTACACACCGGGGAGCTGTTTTTT. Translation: CASSLHTGELFF.

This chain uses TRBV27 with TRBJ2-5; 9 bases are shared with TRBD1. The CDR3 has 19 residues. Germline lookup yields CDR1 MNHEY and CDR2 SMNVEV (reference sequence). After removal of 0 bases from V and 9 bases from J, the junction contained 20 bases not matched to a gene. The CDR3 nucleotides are TGTGCCAGCAGTTTATCCGCTGGGACAGGGCCTAAATTCCTCGTGGCCCAGTACTTC. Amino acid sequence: CASSLSAGTGPKFLVAQYF.

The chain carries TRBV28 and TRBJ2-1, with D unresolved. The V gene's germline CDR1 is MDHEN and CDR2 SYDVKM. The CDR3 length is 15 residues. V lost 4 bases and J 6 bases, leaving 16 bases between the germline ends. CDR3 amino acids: CASSSIDLLVNEQFF. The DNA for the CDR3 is TGTGCCAGCAGTTCCATTGACTTGTTGGTCAATGAGCAGTTCTTC.

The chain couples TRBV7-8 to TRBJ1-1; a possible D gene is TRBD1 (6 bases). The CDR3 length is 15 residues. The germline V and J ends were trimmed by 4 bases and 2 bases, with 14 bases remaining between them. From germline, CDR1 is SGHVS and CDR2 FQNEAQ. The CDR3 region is CASSSSPRGNTEAFF. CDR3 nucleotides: TGTGCCAGCAGCTCTAGTCCCAGGGGCAACACTGAAGCTTTCTTT.

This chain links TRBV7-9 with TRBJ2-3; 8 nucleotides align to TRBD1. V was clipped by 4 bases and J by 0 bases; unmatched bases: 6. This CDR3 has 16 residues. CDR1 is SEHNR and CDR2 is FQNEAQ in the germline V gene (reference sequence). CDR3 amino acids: CASSSRQGPSTDTQYF. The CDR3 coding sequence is TGTGCCAGCAGCTCTCGACAGGGGCCTAGCACAGATACGCAGTATTTT.

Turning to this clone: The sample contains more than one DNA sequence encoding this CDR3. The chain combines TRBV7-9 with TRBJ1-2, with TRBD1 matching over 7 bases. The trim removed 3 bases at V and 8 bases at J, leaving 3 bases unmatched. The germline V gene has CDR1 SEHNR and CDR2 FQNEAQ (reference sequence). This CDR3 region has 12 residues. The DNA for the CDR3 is TGTGCCAGCAGCTTCAACAGGGGCGGCTACACCTTC. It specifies CASSFNRGGYTF.

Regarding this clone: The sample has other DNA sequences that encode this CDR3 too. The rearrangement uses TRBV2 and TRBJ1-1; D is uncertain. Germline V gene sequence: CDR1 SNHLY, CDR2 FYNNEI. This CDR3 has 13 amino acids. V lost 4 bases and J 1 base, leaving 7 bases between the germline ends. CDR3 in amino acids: CASSVTRNTEAFF. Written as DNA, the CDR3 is TGTGCCAGCAGTGTCACGAGGAACACTGAAGCTTTCTTT.

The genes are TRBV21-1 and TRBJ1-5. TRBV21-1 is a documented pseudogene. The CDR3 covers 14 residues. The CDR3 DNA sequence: TGTGCCAGCAGCAAAGTTCGAGGCAATCAGCCCCAGCATTTT. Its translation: CASSKVRGNQPQHF.

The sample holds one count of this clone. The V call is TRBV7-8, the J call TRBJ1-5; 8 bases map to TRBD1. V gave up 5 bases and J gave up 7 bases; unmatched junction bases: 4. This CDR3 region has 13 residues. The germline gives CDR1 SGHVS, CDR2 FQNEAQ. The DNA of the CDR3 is TGTGCCAGCAGCCTGACAGGGGACCAGCCCCAGCATTTT. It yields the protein CASSLTGDQPQHF.

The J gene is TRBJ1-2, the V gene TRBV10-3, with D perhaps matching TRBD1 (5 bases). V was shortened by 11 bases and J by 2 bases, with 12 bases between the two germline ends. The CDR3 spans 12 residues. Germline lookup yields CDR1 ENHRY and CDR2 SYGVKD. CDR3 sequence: CASGGVNYGYTF. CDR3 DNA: TGTGCCTCGGGGGGAGTGAACTATGGCTACACCTTC.

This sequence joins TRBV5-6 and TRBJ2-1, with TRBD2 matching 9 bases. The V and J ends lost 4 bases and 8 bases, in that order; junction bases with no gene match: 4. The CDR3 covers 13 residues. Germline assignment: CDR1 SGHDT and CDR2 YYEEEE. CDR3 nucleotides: TGTGCCAGCAGCCCGGGACTAGCTGATGAGCAGTTCTTC. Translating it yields CASSPGLADEQFF.

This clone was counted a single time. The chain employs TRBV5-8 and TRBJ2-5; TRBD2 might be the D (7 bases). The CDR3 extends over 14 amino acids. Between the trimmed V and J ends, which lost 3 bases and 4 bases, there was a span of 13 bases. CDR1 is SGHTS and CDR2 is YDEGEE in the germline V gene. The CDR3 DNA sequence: TGTGCCAGCAGCTCCCGAGGGGGGGGAGAGACCCAGTACTTC. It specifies CASSSRGGGETQYF.

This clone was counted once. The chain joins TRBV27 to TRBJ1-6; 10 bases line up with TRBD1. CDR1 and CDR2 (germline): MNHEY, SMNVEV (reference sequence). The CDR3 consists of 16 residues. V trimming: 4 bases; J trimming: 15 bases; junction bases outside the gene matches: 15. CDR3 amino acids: CASSSHVKIGTGDLHF. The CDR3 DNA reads TGTGCCAGCAGTTCTCACGTGAAAATCGGGACAGGGGACCTCCACTTT.

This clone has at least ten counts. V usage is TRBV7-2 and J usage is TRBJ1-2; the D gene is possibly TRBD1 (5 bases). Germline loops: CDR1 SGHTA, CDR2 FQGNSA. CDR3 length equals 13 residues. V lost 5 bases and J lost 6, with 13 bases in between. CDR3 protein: CASSRGTEDGYTF. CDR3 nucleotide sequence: TGTGCCAGCAGCCGCGGGACGGAAGATGGCTACACCTTC. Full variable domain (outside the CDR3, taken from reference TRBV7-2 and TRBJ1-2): GAGVSQSPSNKVTEKGKDVELRCDPISGHTALYWYRQSLGQGLEFLIYFQGNSAPDKSGLPSDRFSAERTGGSVSTLTIQRTQQEDSAVYLCASSRGTEDGYTFGSGTRLTVV.

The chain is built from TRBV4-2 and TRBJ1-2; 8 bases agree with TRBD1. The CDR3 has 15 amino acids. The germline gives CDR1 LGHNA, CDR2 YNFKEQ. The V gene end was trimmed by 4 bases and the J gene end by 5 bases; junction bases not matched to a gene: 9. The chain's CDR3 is CASSPVDRAGYGYTF. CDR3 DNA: TGTGCCAGCAGCCCCGTGGACAGGGCTGGGTATGGCTACACCTTC.

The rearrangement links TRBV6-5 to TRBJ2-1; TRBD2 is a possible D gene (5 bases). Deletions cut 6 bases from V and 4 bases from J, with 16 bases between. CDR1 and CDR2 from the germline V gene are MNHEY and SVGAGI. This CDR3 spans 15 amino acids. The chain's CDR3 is CASSPNEGRYNEQFF. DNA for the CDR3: TGTGCCAGCAGCCCCAACGAGGGCAGGTACAATGAGCAGTTCTTC.

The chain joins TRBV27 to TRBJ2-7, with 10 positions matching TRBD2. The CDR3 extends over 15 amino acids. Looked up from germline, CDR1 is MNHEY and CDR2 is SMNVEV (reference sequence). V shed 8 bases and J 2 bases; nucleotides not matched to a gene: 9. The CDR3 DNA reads TGTGCCAGCCACTCGGGACTAGCGAGAGCCTACGAGCAGTACTTC. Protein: CASHSGLARAYEQYF.

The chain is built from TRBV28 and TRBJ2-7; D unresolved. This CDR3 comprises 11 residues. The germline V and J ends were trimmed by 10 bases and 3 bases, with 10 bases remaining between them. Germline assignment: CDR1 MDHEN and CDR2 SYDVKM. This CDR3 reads CATNSLYEQYF. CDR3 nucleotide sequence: TGTGCCACCAACTCCCTCTACGAGCAGTACTTC.

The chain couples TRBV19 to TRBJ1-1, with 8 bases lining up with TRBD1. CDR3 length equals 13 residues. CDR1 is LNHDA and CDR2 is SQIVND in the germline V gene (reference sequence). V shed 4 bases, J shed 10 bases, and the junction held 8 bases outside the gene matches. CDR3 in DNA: TGTGCCAGTAGTAGCGAAGGACAGGGTCCAGCTTTCTTT. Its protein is CASSSEGQGPAFF.

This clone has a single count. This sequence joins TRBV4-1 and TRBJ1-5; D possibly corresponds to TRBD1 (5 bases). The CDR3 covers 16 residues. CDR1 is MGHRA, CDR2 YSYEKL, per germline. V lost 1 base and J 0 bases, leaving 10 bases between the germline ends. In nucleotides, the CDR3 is TGCGCCAGCAGCCAAGGACAGACCTATAGCAATCAGCCCCAGCATTTT. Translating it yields CASSQGQTYSNQPQHF.